Listed below are T cell receptor beta chains from one sample, sequenced in a study of Graves' ophthalmopathy and Graves' hyperthyroidism. TCRdb reprocessed the multiplex PCR reads via MiXCR and lists one record per CDR3 protein. The data hold about 410,000 distinct CDR3 sequences, with around 17% observed a single time. The specimen was peripheral blood. These receptors were taken from a woman aged 18-29 years with Graves' ophthalmopathy. CDR3s include the opening cysteine and the closing phenylalanine or tryptophan. The D gene is left open where the match is weak. The size field is filled for only some rows; it gives once, few, many or a size class.

TRBV20-1	TRBJ1-1	.	many	CSASSRASGITEAFF	TGCAGTGCTAGCTCTAGGGCTTCGGGTATCACTGAAGCTTTCTTT
TRBV20-1	TRBJ2-5	TRBD2	many	CSARDRGRAGGPETQYF	TGCAGTGCTAGAGACAGGGGCAGAGCGGGAGGGCCGGAGACCCAGTACTTC
TRBV24-1	TRBJ2-2	.	many	CATALSRSTGELFF	TGTGCCACCGCACTTAGCCGAAGCACCGGGGAGCTGTTTTTT
TRBV11-1	TRBJ1-2	.	many	CASSSLRGSYGYTF	TGTGCCAGCAGCAGTCTAAGGGGATCCTATGGCTACACCTTC
TRBV28	TRBJ1-2	.	many	CASSDNKIRYGYTF	TGTGCCAGCAGCGATAACAAGATCCGCTATGGCTACACCTTC
TRBV3-1	TRBJ2-6	.	many	CASSQGLGPDSGANVLTF	TGTGCCAGCAGCCAAGGACTGGGACCGGACTCTGGGGCCAACGTCCTGACTTTC
TRBV6-1	TRBJ1-5	TRBD1	.	CASGQGSQPQHF	TGTGCCAGCGGACAGGGGTCTCAGCCCCAGCATTTT
TRBV7-9	TRBJ1-6	TRBD1	.	CASSQGGGNNSPLHF	TGTGCCAGCAGCCAAGGGGGCGGAAATAATTCACCCCTCCACTTT
TRBV24-1	TRBJ2-5	.	many	CATSDTGRNQETQYF	TGTGCCACCAGTGACACGGGACGGAACCAAGAGACCCAGTACTTC
TRBV7-2	TRBJ1-6	.	many	CASSSDSLNSPLHF	TGTGCCAGCAGCTCTGACAGCCTCAATTCACCCCTCCACTTT
TRBV5-1	TRBJ2-7	TRBD2	many	CASSSGLAGGPSSYEQYF	TGCGCCAGCAGCTCGGGACTAGCGGGGGGACCATCCTCCTACGAGCAGTACTTC
TRBV20-1	TRBJ2-4	.	few	CSARDKTFRDLAKNIQYF	TGCAGTGCTAGAGATAAGACCTTCAGGGATCTAGCCAAAAACATTCAGTACTTC
TRBV4-1	TRBJ1-1	TRBD1	many	CASSLGQGRMNTEAFF	TGCGCCAGCAGCCTCGGACAGGGCCGCATGAACACTGAAGCTTTCTTT
TRBV18	TRBJ1-6	TRBD1	many	CASSPGQGEASYNSPLHF	TGTGCCAGCTCACCCGGACAGGGAGAAGCCTCCTATAATTCACCCCTCCACTTT
TRBV5-6	TRBJ1-2	.	many	CASSPIRLGGYTF	TGTGCCAGCAGCCCAATACGTCTGGGTGGCTACACCTTC
TRBV9	TRBJ1-1	.	many	CASSLQAGHTEAFF	TGTGCCAGCAGCCTTCAGGCGGGGCACACTGAAGCTTTCTTT
TRBV7-2	TRBJ2-7	TRBD1	many	CASSRQGRLGDGEQYF	TGTGCCAGCAGTCGACAGGGTCGGTTGGGGGACGGTGAGCAGTACTTC
TRBV28	TRBJ2-5	TRBD2	.	CASSLAGGQGETQYF	TGTGCCAGCAGTTTAGCGGGAGGCCAGGGAGAGACCCAGTACTTC
TRBV10-3	TRBJ1-1	.	.	CAIRGGSNTEAFF	TGTGCCATCAGGGGGGGGTCGAACACTGAAGCTTTCTTT
TRBV25-1	TRBJ1-6	.	many	CASRVGGSYNSPLHF	TGTGCCAGCCGTGTGGGGGGCTCCTATAATTCACCCCTCCACTTT
TRBV7-2	TRBJ1-5	.	many	CASSPGGGAYQPQHF	TGTGCCAGCAGCCCTGGGGGGGGGGCCTATCAGCCCCAGCATTTT
TRBV6-1	TRBJ1-2	.	many	CASSNTGDNYGYTF	TGTGCCAGCAGCAACACAGGCGATAACTATGGCTACACCTTC
TRBV3-1	TRBJ2-7	.	many	CASSPNGPYEQYF	TGTGCCAGCAGCCCAAACGGGCCCTACGAGCAGTACTTC
TRBV20-1	TRBJ1-5	.	many	CSARDPSGKNQPQHF	TGCAGTGCTAGAGATCCGTCAGGAAAAAATCAGCCCCAGCATTTT
TRBV6-2/TRBV6-3	TRBJ2-7	.	.	CASSYGLTYEQYF	TGTGCCAGCAGTTACGGGCTGACCTACGAGCAGTACTTC
TRBV27	TRBJ1-1	TRBD1	many	CASRQGASTEAFF	TGTGCCAGCAGGCAGGGGGCTAGCACTGAAGCTTTCTTT
TRBV6-5	TRBJ2-7	TRBD1	many	CASSYSPEQGTEQYF	TGTGCCAGCAGTTACTCCCCGGAACAGGGGACGGAGCAGTACTTC
TRBV11-2	TRBJ2-2	.	.	CASSLEAGTTGELFF	TGTGCCAGCAGCTTAGAGGCTGGAACAACCGGGGAGCTGTTTTTT
TRBV6-5	TRBJ2-2	TRBD2	many	CASGGRANTGELFF	TGTGCCAGCGGAGGGAGGGCGAACACCGGGGAGCTGTTTTTT
TRBV12-3/TRBV12-4	TRBJ1-1	TRBD1	many	CASSRPQGAGAFF	TGTGCCAGCAGTAGACCTCAGGGGGCGGGGGCTTTCTTT
TRBV4-2	TRBJ2-5	.	many	CASSQDWQTQYF	TGTGCCAGCAGCCAAGATTGGCAGACCCAGTACTTC
TRBV30	TRBJ1-2	TRBD1	many	CAQNDRGHGYGYTF	TGTGCCCAGAACGACAGGGGGCACGGCTATGGCTACACCTTC
TRBV25-1	TRBJ2-7	.	many	CASSPGASRGYYEQYF	TGTGCCAGCTCCCCCGGGGCCTCCAGGGGATACTACGAGCAGTACTTC
TRBV11-2	TRBJ1-4	TRBD1	many	CASSLVKGASDEKLFF	TGTGCCAGCAGCTTGGTAAAGGGGGCTTCGGATGAAAAACTGTTTTTT
TRBV3-1	TRBJ1-6	TRBD1	many	CASSLDRGSSPLHF	TGTGCCAGCAGCCTTGACAGGGGAAGTTCACCCCTCCACTTT
TRBV6-5	TRBJ1-1	.	many	CASSYSVVNTEAFF	TGTGCCAGCAGTTACTCAGTCGTGAACACTGAAGCTTTCTTT
TRBV7-3	TRBJ2-2	.	.	CASSPPGTPTGELFF	TGTGCCAGCAGCCCGCCCGGGACCCCCACCGGGGAGCTGTTTTTT
TRBV20-1	TRBJ1-6	.	.	CSARSQDNSPLHF	TGCAGTGCTAGAAGTCAGGATAATTCACCCCTCCACTTT
TRBV6-1	TRBJ2-7	.	many	CASSDGFEQYF	TGTGCCAGCAGTGATGGGTTCGAGCAGTACTTC
TRBV15	TRBJ1-2	TRBD1	many	CATSRVGTGSHGYTF	TGTGCCACCAGCAGAGTTGGGACAGGGTCGCATGGCTACACCTTC
TRBV30	TRBJ1-6	TRBD1	many	CAWSVNRGTNNSPLHF	TGTGCCTGGAGTGTAAACAGGGGTACAAATAATTCACCCCTCCACTTT
TRBV6-5	TRBJ2-7	.	.	CASSYSTSGGNTYEQYF	TGTGCCAGCAGTTACTCGACGTCCGGGGGTAACACTTACGAGCAGTACTTC
TRBV4-2	TRBJ2-7	.	many	CASSPGTAWRSSYEQYF	TGTGCCAGCAGCCCCGGGACGGCCTGGCGGAGCTCCTACGAGCAGTACTTC